The rows below give T cell receptor beta chains drawn from one sample of a study of identical twins. TCRdb called the 5' RACE reads again in MiXCR, with one record for every CDR3 protein. The profile shows roughly 290,000 distinct CDR3 sequences, 8% to 9.5% of them singletons. This sample also appeared in a second study, on yellow fever vaccine responses in identical twins.

The sample comprised CD8+ T cells sorted from blood. The receptors derive from a woman under 30 in good health. Both conserved end residues are part of each CDR3. Each record gives: J gene, clone size, V gene, CDR3 protein. Size is stated for part of the rows, as once, few or many counts, or as a class when the clone is expanded.

>TRBJ2-7|many|TRBV28
CASSLFGRNSYEQYF
>TRBJ2-3|few|TRBV4-2
CASTIGGGTTDTQYF
>TRBJ2-7|many|TRBV7-9
CASSLDEFYEQYF
>TRBJ2-1|many|TRBV15
CATSRDLGQGSEQFF
>TRBJ2-3|NA|TRBV9
CASRGGSTDTQYF
>TRBJ1-6|NA|TRBV6-1
CASSDRDSSYNSPLHF
>TRBJ2-1|many|TRBV6-5
CASSPGGGGQFF
>TRBJ2-3|many|TRBV7-9
CASSLGGLEDTQYF
>TRBJ2-7|few|TRBV28
CASSPFGGGSYEQYF
>TRBJ2-5|few|TRBV25-1
CASSETSHRGLGETQYF
>TRBJ2-7|few|TRBV9
CASSAGTGRNEQYF
>TRBJ2-7|few|TRBV3-1
CASSHFPGGLYEQYF
>TRBJ2-1|many|TRBV11-2
CASSSRLARGHYNEQFF
>TRBJ1-1|few|TRBV6-1
CASRPQGSKGNTEAFF
>TRBJ2-7|NA|TRBV2
CASSEAPGQGSREQYF
>TRBJ2-3|many|TRBV5-1
CASSGRDSTDTQYF
>TRBJ2-7|many|TRBV29-1
CSVRTGGSYEQYF
>TRBJ2-7|few|TRBV20-1
CSASDRGSEQYF
>TRBJ1-1|many|TRBV20-1
CSARAWTGGNTEAFF
>TRBJ1-2|few|TRBV11-2
CASSLVGDSPNYGYTF
>TRBJ2-2|NA|TRBV28
CASSVYGPGELFF
>TRBJ2-7|few|TRBV14
CASSQALTYEQYF
>TRBJ1-5|NA|TRBV5-1
CASSLGAASNQPQHF
>TRBJ2-5|few|TRBV6-2/TRBV6-3
CASTGGGAGDLETQYF
>TRBJ2-7|many|TRBV4-1
CASSFRTGRRDEQYF
>TRBJ1-1|few|TRBV3-1
CASSQDLWETVMNTEAFF
>TRBJ2-5|many|TRBV12-3/TRBV12-4
CASSFFSQETQYF
>TRBJ2-3|NA|TRBV20-1
CSARDPGATSTDTQYF
>TRBJ2-3|few|TRBV6-5
CASSYLGLARPDTQYF
>TRBJ2-1|many|TRBV12-3/TRBV12-4
CASSSDTYNEQFF
>TRBJ2-1|few|TRBV6-2/TRBV6-3
CASRDVADYSYNEQFF
>TRBJ2-7|NA|TRBV14
CASSQGQRLADLYEQYF
>TRBJ1-2|many|TRBV29-1
CSVEEGQGPNYGYTF
>TRBJ1-1|many|TRBV12-3/TRBV12-4
CASRDRGHQAFF
>TRBJ1-2|many|TRBV12-3/TRBV12-4
CASGRGDGDYGYTF
>TRBJ1-1|NA|TRBV29-1
CSVEEITEAFF
>TRBJ2-3|NA|TRBV20-1
CSFRVDDTQYF
>TRBJ2-1|many|TRBV7-9
CASSLVTSGDNEQFF
>TRBJ2-2|NA|TRBV21-1
CAGGLAGDTGELFF
>TRBJ2-5|NA|TRBV20-1
CSARSPTSGGPGETQYF
>TRBJ1-1|many|TRBV4-2
CASSQDWGGGSTEAFF
>TRBJ2-7|NA|TRBV4-3
CASSQGGGRGYEQYF